A selection of T cell receptor beta chains follows, all from one sample in a study of OX40 agonist ivuxolimab in advanced cancers. Assay used: immunoSEQ multiplex PCR; TCRdb lists only in-frame clones, some missing. The sample holds 62,000 or so clones; around 90% are singletons and the top ten take 5.2%. The source material was CD4+ or CD8+ T cells sorted from blood, sampled in a trial of the OX40 agonist ivuxolimab. The receptors here all came from an adult with an advanced solid tumor such as melanoma, head and neck, liver or kidney cancer. Both conserved end residues are part of each CDR3. The order of the fields is CDR3 DNA, CDR3 protein, V gene, clone size, J gene, D gene. A D gene is named only where the DNA matches it firmly. Clone size is shown for a subset of rows, as once, few, many or a class of expanded clone.

cdr3_nt: TGTGCCAGCACCTTAGACGACTATGGCTACACCTTC
cdr3_aa: CASTLDDYGYTF
v_call: TRBV5-5
clone_size: -
j_call: TRBJ1-2
d_call: -

cdr3_nt: TGTGCCAGCAGCTTAGGGCCCAGCCTCGCTTTCTTT
cdr3_aa: CASSLGPSLAFF
v_call: TRBV11-2
clone_size: -
j_call: TRBJ1-1
d_call: -

cdr3_nt: TGCACCAGCAGCCATTCCCAAAGGGGACTAGCGGGACCCACCGGGGAGCTGTTTTTT
cdr3_aa: CTSSHSQRGLAGPTGELFF
v_call: TRBV1
clone_size: once
j_call: TRBJ2-2
d_call: -

cdr3_nt: TGCAGTGCGGACAGGGGAACCGATACGCAGTATTTT
cdr3_aa: CSADRGTDTQYF
v_call: TRBV29-1
clone_size: -
j_call: TRBJ2-3
d_call: TRBD1

cdr3_nt: TGTGCCTCCAAGGAAAGCGACCAAGAGACCCAGTACTTC
cdr3_aa: CASKESDQETQYF
v_call: TRBV10-3
clone_size: -
j_call: TRBJ2-5
d_call: -

cdr3_nt: TGTGCCTCTGACAGGGGGAATGGCTACACCTTC
cdr3_aa: CASDRGNGYTF
v_call: TRBV5-6
clone_size: -
j_call: TRBJ1-2
d_call: TRBD1

cdr3_nt: TGTGCCAGTCGGGGCAGCCACTCCATTATTCTTTACGAGCAGTACTTC
cdr3_aa: CASRGSHSIILYEQYF
v_call: TRBV5-3
clone_size: -
j_call: TRBJ2-7
d_call: -

cdr3_nt: TGTGCCAGCAGCCCCAGGAGCTCCTACGAGCAGTACTTC
cdr3_aa: CASSPRSSYEQYF
v_call: TRBV2
clone_size: -
j_call: TRBJ2-7
d_call: -

cdr3_nt: TGTGCCAGCAGCCCCCGGCAGGGGGCATACGAGCAGTACTTC
cdr3_aa: CASSPRQGAYEQYF
v_call: TRBV7-8
clone_size: -
j_call: TRBJ2-7
d_call: TRBD1

cdr3_nt: TGTGCCAGCAGCGTAGGAAGCGAGGGGAACTATGGCTACACCTTC
cdr3_aa: CASSVGSEGNYGYTF
v_call: TRBV9
clone_size: few
j_call: TRBJ1-2
d_call: -

cdr3_nt: TGTGCCAGCAGGCCGACACGTGAAAAACTGTTTTTT
cdr3_aa: CASRPTREKLFF
v_call: TRBV28
clone_size: -
j_call: TRBJ1-4
d_call: -

cdr3_nt: TGTGCCAGCAGGAAAATCCCGGGGAATGAGCAGTTCTTC
cdr3_aa: CASRKIPGNEQFF
v_call: TRBV7-6
clone_size: -
j_call: TRBJ2-1
d_call: -

cdr3_nt: TGTGCCAGCAGCTCGCGGGAGGGCCAGGGGACCCAGTACTTC
cdr3_aa: CASSSREGQGTQYF
v_call: TRBV11-2
clone_size: -
j_call: TRBJ2-5
d_call: TRBD2

cdr3_nt: TGTGCCAGCAGCCCCGGGACTAGCGGTTATCGCCAAGAGACCCAGTACTTC
cdr3_aa: CASSPGTSGYRQETQYF
v_call: TRBV4-2
clone_size: -
j_call: TRBJ2-5
d_call: TRBD2

cdr3_nt: TGTGCCAGCAGCTTAGGCACTAGCGGGATTACTTCCTACAATGAGCAGTTCTTC
cdr3_aa: CASSLGTSGITSYNEQFF
v_call: TRBV7-9
clone_size: -
j_call: TRBJ2-1
d_call: TRBD2

cdr3_nt: TGCAGCGTGGTAACGGAGGTGGGCTACACCTTC
cdr3_aa: CSVVTEVGYTF
v_call: TRBV29-1
clone_size: -
j_call: TRBJ1-2
d_call: -

cdr3_nt: TGCAGCGTCCTAGGGGGGACAGTTACCCCCTACGAGCAGTACTTC
cdr3_aa: CSVLGGTVTPYEQYF
v_call: TRBV29-1
clone_size: -
j_call: TRBJ2-7
d_call: -

cdr3_nt: TGTGCCAGCAGTTTAGGAATAGCGGCCACCAAAACCCAGTACTTC
cdr3_aa: CASSLGIAATKTQYF
v_call: TRBV27
clone_size: -
j_call: TRBJ2-5
d_call: -

cdr3_nt: TGTGCCAGCAGTGTAACAGGGGGCAGTGCCTATGGCTACACCTTC
cdr3_aa: CASSVTGGSAYGYTF
v_call: TRBV6-5
clone_size: -
j_call: TRBJ1-2
d_call: TRBD1

cdr3_nt: TGTGCCAGCAGCGAGACAGACCAAGAGACCCAGTACTTC
cdr3_aa: CASSETDQETQYF
v_call: TRBV9
clone_size: -
j_call: TRBJ2-5
d_call: -

cdr3_nt: TGTGCCAGCAGCTTGGCGGGAGGTGAAAAACTGTTTTTT
cdr3_aa: CASSLAGGEKLFF
v_call: TRBV5-6
clone_size: -
j_call: TRBJ1-4
d_call: -

cdr3_nt: TGTGCCAGCAGCTTAAGCCCACAAGAGACCCAGTACTTC
cdr3_aa: CASSLSPQETQYF
v_call: TRBV7-3
clone_size: once
j_call: TRBJ2-5
d_call: -

cdr3_nt: TGTGCCAGCAGTGAAGCGCAGGGCGGATCCAGCCCCCAGCATTTT
cdr3_aa: CASSEAQGGSSPQHF
v_call: TRBV2
clone_size: few
j_call: TRBJ1-5
d_call: -

cdr3_nt: TGTGCCAGCAGTGCGATGGGCAATCAGCCCCAGCATTTT
cdr3_aa: CASSAMGNQPQHF
v_call: TRBV6-4
clone_size: -
j_call: TRBJ1-5
d_call: -

cdr3_nt: TGTGCCAGCAGCTTGGGCAGGGCCTCGACGGAGCAGTTCTTC
cdr3_aa: CASSLGRASTEQFF
v_call: TRBV11-3
clone_size: -
j_call: TRBJ2-1
d_call: -

cdr3_nt: TGTGCCAGCAGCGGACAGGCTTATGGCTACACCTTC
cdr3_aa: CASSGQAYGYTF
v_call: TRBV28
clone_size: few
j_call: TRBJ1-2
d_call: TRBD1